The 6 T cell receptor beta chains presented below share a single source sample, sequenced in a study of T cells expressing NK-cell markers. TCRdb reprocessed the 5' RACE reads, keeping one entry per CDR3 protein, no DNA. Reported are some 300,000 distinct CDR3 sequences; the ten largest clones contain around 0.4%. Sequenced: blood T cells: a sorted CD56 or NKG2C T cell subset, CD4+ or CD8+ T cells, or bulk PBMC T cells (not recorded which). The receptors were gathered from a man aged 18 to 35 in good health.

CDR3 residues: CATSRDWLSVHTDTQYF. The chain couples TRBV15 to TRBJ2-3. CDR1 is LNHNV and CDR2 is YYDKDF in the germline V gene (reference sequence). The CDR3 is 17 amino acids.

The CDR3 protein is CASSKNNTQYF. J is TRBJ2-3 and V is TRBV6-8. CDR3 length: 11 amino acids. The germline V gene encodes CDR1 MNHGY and CDR2 SAAAGT.

The chain employs TRBV30 and TRBJ2-1; the TRBD1 assignment by TCRdb is unverifiable without DNA. This CDR3 is built from 14 residues. Per the germline V gene, CDR1 is GTSNPN and CDR2 is SVGIG (reference sequence). CDR3 amino acids: CAWSPPMSYNEQFF.

This chain links TRBV12-3 or TRBV12-4 with TRBJ2-2; checking the TCRdb D call of TRBD1 is not possible without DNA. The CDR3 has 15 amino acids. CDR3 in amino acids: CASSLSSAYTGELFF.

The V and J genes are TRBV12-5 and TRBJ1-1. In germline, CDR1 is LGHNT, CDR2 FRNRAP. The length of the CDR3 is 12 residues. The CDR3 sequence: CASGWEGTEAFF.

The chain uses TRBV5-1 and TRBJ2-2; TCRdb returns TRBD2, unconfirmable since there is no DNA. The CDR3 extends over 16 amino acids. Germline V gene sequence: CDR1 SGHRS, CDR2 YFSETQ. The CDR3 protein is CASSPVAGERTGELFF.